The 17 T cell receptor beta chains in this list originate from one sample, sequenced in a study of shared clonotypes between healthy human individuals. Clones were read by immunoSEQ multiplex PCR, and TCRdb kept only the in-frame ones, dropping some. The table has over 2 million clones, roughly 94% seen once; the top ten hold 0.1% to 0.15%. The sequenced material came from naive CD4+ T cells sorted from blood. The sample's subset: CD45RA+ positively selected. The receptors stem from a man in his late teens or twenties in good health.

CDR3 nucleotides: TGCAGTGCTCCCACCCCCTATGAGCAGTTCTTC. Translating gives CSAPTPYEQFF. The V gene is TRBV20-1, the J gene TRBJ2-1; D is unresolved. V was clipped by 5 bases and J by 8 bases, with 10 bases between them. Germline V gives CDR1 DFQATT, CDR2 SNEGSKA (reference sequence). The length of the CDR3 is 11 residues.

The chain combines TRBV28 with TRBJ1-4; no clear D. Trimming took off 4 bases at V and 14 bases at J, with 14 bases between the two ends. Germline CDR1 reads MDHEN; CDR2 reads SYDVKM. The CDR3 runs to 12 residues. Here the CDR3 reads CASSSMIRVLFF. As DNA, the CDR3 is TGTGCCAGCAGTTCCATGATCCGAGTGCTGTTTTTT. Using reference TRBV28 and TRBJ1-4 for the parts outside the CDR3, the full variable domain is DVKVTQSSRYLVKRTGEKVFLECVQDMDHENMFWYRQDPGLGLRLIYFSYDVKMKEKGDIPEGYSVSREKKERFSLILESASTNQTSMYLCASSSMIRVLFFGSGTQLSVL.

The chain employs TRBV11-2 and TRBJ2-1, with unresolved D. The V end was cut by 2 bases, the J end by 0 bases, with 14 bases between. Germline CDR1 and CDR2: SGHAT and FQNNGV. The CDR3 length is 17 residues. CDR3 in DNA: TGTGCCAGCAGCTTACCCCAGGTGGCCAGCTCCTACAATGAGCAGTTCTTC. Residues: CASSLPQVASSYNEQFF.

The rearrangement links TRBV11-3 to TRBJ1-6, with D unclear. The germline CDR1 and CDR2 sequences are SGHNT and YENEEA. Trimming took off 7 bases at V and 6 bases at J, with 13 bases between the two ends. This CDR3 spans 14 amino acids. Here the CDR3 DNA reads TGTGCCAGCACTATAGTGGCCGTTAATTCACCCCTCCACTTT. Its translation is CASTIVAVNSPLHF.

The genes are TRBV29-1 and TRBJ2-5; the D is unclear. The V and J ends lost 4 bases and 1 base respectively, with 7 bases between them. The CDR3 has 12 residues. The V gene's germline CDR1 is SQVTM and CDR2 ANQGSEA. CDR3 DNA: TGCAGCGTTGCCGGCATCCAAGAGACCCAGTACTTC. This gives the protein CSVAGIQETQYF.

This clone has just one count. The V call is TRBV10-2, the J call TRBJ2-5; 12 bases align to TRBD2. The J call may not be correct, given that the DNA end is closer to TRBJ2-7. CDR3 size: 16 residues. Per germline, CDR1 WSHSY and CDR2 SAAADI. The CDR3 coding sequence is TGCGCCAGCAGTGAGTCGACTAGCGGGAGTAGGAACGAGCAGTACTTC. It specifies CASSESTSGSRNEQYF.

The chain recombines TRBV30 with TRBJ2-2; no definite D call. Trimming took 0 bases from V and 7 from J, leaving 9 bases between them. The germline gives CDR1 GTSNPN, CDR2 SVGIG (reference sequence). The CDR3 is 13 residues long. CDR3 sequence (DNA): TGTGCCTGGAGTGTACGAGGTATCGGGGAGCTGTTTTTT. Protein product: CAWSVRGIGELFF.

The rearrangement joins TRBV30 to TRBJ2-2, with 8 bases fitting TRBD2. The CDR3 loop spans 17 amino acids. The germline CDR1 and CDR2 sequences are GTSNPN and SVGIG (reference sequence). The V segment lost 3 bases and the J segment 6 bases; nucleotides outside the gene matches: 15. CDR3 sequence reads: CAWRGTRAGVFSGELFF. The CDR3 nucleotides read TGTGCCTGGAGGGGGACTAGGGCGGGAGTTTTTTCCGGGGAGCTGTTTTTT.

The chain has TRBV7-2 and TRBJ2-1; D ambiguous. Germline V lookup: CDR1 SGHTA, CDR2 FQGNSA. Trimming removed 5 bases at V and 9 bases at J, with 8 bases between. The CDR3 covers 11 residues. The chain's CDR3 is CASSLSIEQFF. CDR3 nucleotide sequence: TGTGCCAGCAGCCTTAGTATTGAGCAGTTCTTC.

The chain combines TRBV2 with TRBJ2-3; 7 positions agree with TRBD2. CDR1 and CDR2 from the germline V gene are SNHLY and FYNNEI. This CDR3 region has 12 residues. With 7 bases clipped from V and 5 bases from J, the junction kept 3 bases outside the gene matches. CDR3 amino acids: CASTAGVDTQYF. CDR3 sequence (DNA): TGTGCCAGCACGGCGGGGGTAGATACGCAGTATTTT.

This clone was observed once. This chain joins TRBV11-3 and TRBJ2-2; TRBD1 might be the D (5 bases). CDR1 SGHNT and CDR2 YENEEA come from the germline V gene. Trimming pared 1 base from V and 3 bases from J, leaving 12 bases between. The CDR3 sequence is 16 residues long. CDR3 region: CASSLVAGSHTGELFF. The CDR3 nucleotides read TGTGCCAGCAGCTTAGTAGCAGGGTCGCACACCGGGGAGCTGTTTTTT. Based on the CDR3 plus reference TRBV11-3 and TRBJ2-2, the full variable domain is EAGVVQSPRYKIIEKKQPVAFWCNPISGHNTLYWYLQNLGQGPELLIRYENEEAVDDSQLPKDRFSAERLKGVDSTLKIQPAELGDSAVYLCASSLVAGSHTGELFFGEGSRLTVL.

CDR3 bases: TGTGCCAGTAGTATCGCCGCTAGAAACACCATATATTTT. Encoded protein: CASSIAARNTIYF. This chain uses TRBV19 with TRBJ1-3; no firm D call. CDR1 and CDR2 from the germline V gene are LNHDA and SQIVND (reference sequence). V was cut by 3 bases and J by 5 bases, with 8 bases left in between. This CDR3 spans 13 amino acids.

About this clone itself: Other nucleotide sequences in the sample specify the same CDR3. The CDR3 bases are TGTGCCAGCAGTCGGACCTCCTCCACAGATACGCAGTATTTT. Translating it yields CASSRTSSTDTQYF. The V call is TRBV6-5, the J call TRBJ2-3; D is unclear. The CDR3 totals 14 residues. Germline lookup yields CDR1 MNHEY and CDR2 SVGAGI. V shed 5 bases and J shed 2 bases, with 11 bases lying between them.

Written as DNA, the CDR3 is TGTGCCAGCAGTAGGACAGGGGCAGATACGCAGTATTTT. Translated, it gives CASSRTGADTQYF. J is TRBJ2-3 and V is TRBV27; 9 bases agree with TRBD1. V lost 5 bases, J lost 4 bases, and 1 base stayed unmatched. CDR3 length: 13 residues. CDR1 is MNHEY, CDR2 SMNVEV, per germline (reference sequence).

The V gene is TRBV6-6, the J gene TRBJ2-1; possibly TRBD2 for D (6 bases). The germline V gene has CDR1 MNHNY and CDR2 SVGAGI (reference sequence). The CDR3 sequence is 15 residues long. Between the trimmed V and J ends, which lost 2 bases and 3 bases, there was a span of 11 bases. The CDR3 region is CASSYGGVGYNEQFF. The CDR3 nucleotides read TGTGCCAGCAGTTACGGAGGGGTTGGCTACAATGAGCAGTTCTTC.

The chain uses TRBV10-1 and TRBJ2-7; D is uncertain. Germline V gives CDR1 WNHNN, CDR2 SYGVQD (reference sequence). CDR3 size: 13 residues. Trimming removed 0 bases at V and 3 bases at J, with 6 bases between. CDR3 sequence (DNA): TGCGCCAGCAGTGAGTCTGGGTTCTACGAGCAGTACTTC. This gives the protein CASSESGFYEQYF.

V usage is TRBV2 and J usage is TRBJ1-4, with D unresolved. Germline V CDR1 and CDR2: SNHLY, FYNNEI. The CDR3 has 12 residues. Between the trimmed V and J ends, which lost 7 bases and 10 bases, there was a span of 13 bases. This chain's CDR3 is CASILQEGKLFF. The CDR3 nucleotides are TGTGCCAGCATTCTTCAGGAGGGAAAACTGTTTTTT.